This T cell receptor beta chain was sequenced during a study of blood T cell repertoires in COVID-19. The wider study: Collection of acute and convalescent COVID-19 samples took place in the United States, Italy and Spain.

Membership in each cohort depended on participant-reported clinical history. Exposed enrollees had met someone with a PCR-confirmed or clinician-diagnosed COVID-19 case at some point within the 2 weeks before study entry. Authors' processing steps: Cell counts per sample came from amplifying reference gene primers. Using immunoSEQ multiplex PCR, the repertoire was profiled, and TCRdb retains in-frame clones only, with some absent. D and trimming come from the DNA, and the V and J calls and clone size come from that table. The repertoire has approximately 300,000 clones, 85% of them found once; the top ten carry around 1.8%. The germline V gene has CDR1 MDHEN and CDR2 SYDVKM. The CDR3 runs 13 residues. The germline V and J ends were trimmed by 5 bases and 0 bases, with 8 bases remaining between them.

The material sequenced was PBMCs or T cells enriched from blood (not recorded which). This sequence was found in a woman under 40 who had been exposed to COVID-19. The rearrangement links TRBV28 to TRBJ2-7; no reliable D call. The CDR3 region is CASSPPRSYEQYF. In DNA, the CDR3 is TGTGCCAGCAGTCCCCCCCGCTCCTACGAGCAGTACTTC.